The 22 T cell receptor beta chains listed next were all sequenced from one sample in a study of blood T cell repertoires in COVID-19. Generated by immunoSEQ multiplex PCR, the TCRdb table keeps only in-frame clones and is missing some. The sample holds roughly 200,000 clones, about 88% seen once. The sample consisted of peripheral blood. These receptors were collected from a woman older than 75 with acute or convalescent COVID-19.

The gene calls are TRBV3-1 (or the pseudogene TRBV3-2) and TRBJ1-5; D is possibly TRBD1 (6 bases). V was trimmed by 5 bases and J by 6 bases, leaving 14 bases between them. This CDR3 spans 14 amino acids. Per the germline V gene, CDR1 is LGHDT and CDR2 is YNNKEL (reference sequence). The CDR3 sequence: CASSAQGGGQPQHF. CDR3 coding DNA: TGTGCCAGCAGCGCACAGGGCGGGGGTCAGCCCCAGCATTTT.

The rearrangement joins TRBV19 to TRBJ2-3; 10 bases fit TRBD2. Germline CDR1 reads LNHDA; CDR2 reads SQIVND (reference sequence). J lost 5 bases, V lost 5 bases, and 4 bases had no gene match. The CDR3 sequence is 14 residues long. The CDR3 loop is CASSRSGRQDTQYF. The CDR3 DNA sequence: TGTGCCAGTAGTCGTAGCGGGAGGCAAGATACGCAGTATTTT.

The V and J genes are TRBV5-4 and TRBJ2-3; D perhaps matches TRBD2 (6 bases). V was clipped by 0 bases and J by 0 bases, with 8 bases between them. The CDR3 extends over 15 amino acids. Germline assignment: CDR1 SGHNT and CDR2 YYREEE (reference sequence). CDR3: CASSLELASTDTQYF. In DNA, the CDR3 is TGTGCCAGCAGCTTGGAACTAGCTAGCACAGATACGCAGTATTTT.

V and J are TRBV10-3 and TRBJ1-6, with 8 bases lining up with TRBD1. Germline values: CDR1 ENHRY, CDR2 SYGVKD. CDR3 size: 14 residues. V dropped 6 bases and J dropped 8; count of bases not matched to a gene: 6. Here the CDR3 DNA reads TGTGCCATCAGGACAGGACAGGGAGATTCACCCCTCCACTTT. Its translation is CAIRTGQGDSPLHF.

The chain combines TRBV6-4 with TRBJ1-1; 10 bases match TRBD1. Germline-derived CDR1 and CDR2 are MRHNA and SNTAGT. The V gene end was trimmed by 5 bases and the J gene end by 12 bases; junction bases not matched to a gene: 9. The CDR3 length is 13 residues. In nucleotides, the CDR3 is TGTGCCAGCAGTCAAACCGGGACAGGGGTAACTTTCTTT. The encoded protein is CASSQTGTGVTFF.

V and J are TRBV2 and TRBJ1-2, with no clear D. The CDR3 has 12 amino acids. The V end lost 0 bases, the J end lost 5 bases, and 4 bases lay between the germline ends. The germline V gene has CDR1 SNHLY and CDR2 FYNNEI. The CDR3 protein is CASSEALYGYTF. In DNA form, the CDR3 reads TGTGCCAGCAGTGAAGCCCTTTATGGCTACACCTTC.

CDR3 nucleotides: TGTGCCATCGCCCAGGGTATCAATCAGCCCCAGCATTTT. It specifies CAIAQGINQPQHF. The gene calls are TRBV10-3 and TRBJ1-5; D possibly corresponds to TRBD1 (5 bases). Deletions cut 8 bases from V and 3 bases from J, with 11 bases between. Germline CDR1 ENHRY, CDR2 SYGVKD. The CDR3 is 13 residues long.

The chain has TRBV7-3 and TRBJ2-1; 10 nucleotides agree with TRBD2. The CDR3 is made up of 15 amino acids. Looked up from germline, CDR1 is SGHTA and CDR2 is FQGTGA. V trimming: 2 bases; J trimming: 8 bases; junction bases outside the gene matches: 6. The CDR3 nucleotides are TGTGCCAGCAGCTTATCTCTAGCGGGAGAATATGAGCAGTTCTTC. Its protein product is CASSLSLAGEYEQFF. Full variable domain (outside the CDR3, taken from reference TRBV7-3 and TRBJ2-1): GAGVSQTPSNKVTEKGKYVELRCDPISGHTALYWYRQSLGQGPEFLIYFQGTGAADDSGLPNDRFFAVRPEGSVSTLKIQRTERGDSAVYLCASSLSLAGEYEQFFGPGTRLTVL.

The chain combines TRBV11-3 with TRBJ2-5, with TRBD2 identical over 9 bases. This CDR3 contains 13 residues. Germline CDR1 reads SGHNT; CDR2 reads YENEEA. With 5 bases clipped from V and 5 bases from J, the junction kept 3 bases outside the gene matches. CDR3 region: CASSRTSVETQYF. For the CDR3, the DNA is TGTGCCAGCAGCAGGACTAGCGTGGAGACCCAGTACTTC.

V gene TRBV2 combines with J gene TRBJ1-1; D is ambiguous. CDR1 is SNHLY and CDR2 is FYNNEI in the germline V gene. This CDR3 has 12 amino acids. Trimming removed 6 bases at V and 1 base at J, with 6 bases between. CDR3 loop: CASRGRNTEAFF. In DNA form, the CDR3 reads TGTGCCAGCAGGGGGAGGAACACTGAAGCTTTCTTT.

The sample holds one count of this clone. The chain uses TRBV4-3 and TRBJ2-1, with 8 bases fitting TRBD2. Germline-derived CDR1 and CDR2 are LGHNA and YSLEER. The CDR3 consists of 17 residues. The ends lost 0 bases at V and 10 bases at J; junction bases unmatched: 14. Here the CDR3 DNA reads TGCGCCAGCAGCCAAGAAGCAGCGGGAGTCAAGTCAAGGGAGCAGTTCTTC. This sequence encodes CASSQEAAGVKSREQFF.

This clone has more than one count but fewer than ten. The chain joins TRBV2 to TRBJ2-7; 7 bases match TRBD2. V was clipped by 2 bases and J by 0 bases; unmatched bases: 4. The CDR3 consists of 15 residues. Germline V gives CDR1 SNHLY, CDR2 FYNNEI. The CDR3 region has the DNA TGTGCCAGCAGTGAACCAGGCGGGAGCTCCTACGAGCAGTACTTC. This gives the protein CASSEPGGSSYEQYF.

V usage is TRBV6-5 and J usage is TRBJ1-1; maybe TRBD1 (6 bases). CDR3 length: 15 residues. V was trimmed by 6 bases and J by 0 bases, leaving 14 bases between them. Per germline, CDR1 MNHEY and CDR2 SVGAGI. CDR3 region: CASSVQGVMNTEAFF. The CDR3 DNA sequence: TGTGCCAGCAGCGTACAGGGTGTCATGAACACTGAAGCTTTCTTT.

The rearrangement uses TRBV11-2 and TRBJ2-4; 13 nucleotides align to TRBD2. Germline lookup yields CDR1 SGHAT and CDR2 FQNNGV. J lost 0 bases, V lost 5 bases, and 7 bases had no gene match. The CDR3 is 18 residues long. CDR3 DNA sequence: TGTGCCAGCAGCGAAACTAGCGGGAGGGGAATAGCCAAAAACATTCAGTACTTC. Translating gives CASSETSGRGIAKNIQYF.

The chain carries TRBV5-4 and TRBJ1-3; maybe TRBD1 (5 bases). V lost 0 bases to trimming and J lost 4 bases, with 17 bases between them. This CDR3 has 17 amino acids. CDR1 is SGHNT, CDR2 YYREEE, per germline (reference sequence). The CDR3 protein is CASSLATNGGGGNTIYF. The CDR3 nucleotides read TGTGCCAGCAGCTTGGCTACGAATGGGGGGGGAGGAAACACCATATATTTT.

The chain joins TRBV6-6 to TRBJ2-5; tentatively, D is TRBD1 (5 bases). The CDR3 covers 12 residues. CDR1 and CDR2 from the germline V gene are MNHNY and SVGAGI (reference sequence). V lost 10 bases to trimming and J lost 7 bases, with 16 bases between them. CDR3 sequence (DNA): TGTGCCACCGCGCCTCAAAGGGGGACCCAGTACTTC. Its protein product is CATAPQRGTQYF.

CDR3 DNA: TGTGCCAGCAGTGAAGGGAGCGGGAGGCCCCAGTATTTT. It translates to CASSEGSGRPQYF. This chain uses TRBV6-1 with TRBJ2-3, with 9 bases fitting TRBD2. Germline V gives CDR1 MNHNS, CDR2 SASEGT. The CDR3 has 13 amino acids. The trim removed 1 base at V and 12 bases at J, leaving 5 bases unmatched.

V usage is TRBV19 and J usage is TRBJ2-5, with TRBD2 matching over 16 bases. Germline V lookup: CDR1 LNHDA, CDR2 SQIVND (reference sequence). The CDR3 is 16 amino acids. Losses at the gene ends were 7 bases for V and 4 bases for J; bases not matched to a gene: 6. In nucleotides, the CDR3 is TGTGCCAGTACCGGGACTAGCGGGGGGGCCGTAGAGACCCAGTACTTC. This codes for CASTGTSGGAVETQYF. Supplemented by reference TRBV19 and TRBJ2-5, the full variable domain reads DGGITQSPKYLFRKEGQNVTLSCEQNLNHDAMYWYRQDPGQGLRLIYYSQIVNDFQKGDIAEGYSVSREKKESFPLTVTSAQKNPTAFYLCASTGTSGGAVETQYFGPGTRLLVL.

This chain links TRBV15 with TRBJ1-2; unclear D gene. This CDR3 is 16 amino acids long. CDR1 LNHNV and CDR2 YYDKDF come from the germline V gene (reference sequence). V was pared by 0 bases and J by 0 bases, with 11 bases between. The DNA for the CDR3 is TGTGCCACCAGCAGAGAACCCTCGACATCTAACTATGGCTACACCTTC. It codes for CATSREPSTSNYGYTF.

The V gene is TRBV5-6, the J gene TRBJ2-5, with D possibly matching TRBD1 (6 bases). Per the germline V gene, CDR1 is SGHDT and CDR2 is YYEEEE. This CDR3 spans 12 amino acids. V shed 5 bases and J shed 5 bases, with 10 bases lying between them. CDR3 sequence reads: CASSDRWETQYF. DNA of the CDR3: TGTGCCAGCAGTGACAGGTGGGAGACCCAGTACTTC.

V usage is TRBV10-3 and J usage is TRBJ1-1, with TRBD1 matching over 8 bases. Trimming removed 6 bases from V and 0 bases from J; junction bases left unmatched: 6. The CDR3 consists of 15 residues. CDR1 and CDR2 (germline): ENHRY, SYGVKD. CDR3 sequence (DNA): TGTGCCATCAGGGACAGGGCCAGCATGAACACTGAAGCTTTCTTT. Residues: CAIRDRASMNTEAFF.

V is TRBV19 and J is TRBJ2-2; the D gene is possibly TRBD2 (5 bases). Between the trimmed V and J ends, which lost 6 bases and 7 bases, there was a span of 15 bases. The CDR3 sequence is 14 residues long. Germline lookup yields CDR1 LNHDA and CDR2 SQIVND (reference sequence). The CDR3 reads CASSVSDGGGELFF. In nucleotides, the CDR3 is TGTGCCAGTAGCGTGAGCGATGGAGGCGGGGAGCTGTTTTTT.